This section outlines one T cell receptor beta chain sequence together with its context. Antigen specificity is unknown. The sample originates from a study of chemoradiotherapy in HPV16-positive cancers. Whole-study context: Candidate HPV-specific clones and shared TCR motifs came from a couple of HPV16-positive patients.

V lost 4 bases, J lost 6 bases, and 11 bases lay in between. This CDR3 region has 12 residues. Germline V gives CDR1 SQVTM, CDR2 ANQGSEA. Study findings and constraints: For HPV16-positive patients, expanding HPV-responsive T cells associated with longer recurrence-free survival. Non-HPV-specific T cells did not expand in tumors during treatment, whereas candidate HPV-specific clones and E7-related motifs did.

Sequenced by immunoSEQ multiplex PCR; TCRdb stores in-frame clones only, minus some. The profile covers fewer than 6,500 clones, with approximately 90% appearing a single time and about 2.1% taken by the ten largest. This chain joins TRBV29-1 and TRBJ2-3, with D tentatively TRBD2 (5 bases). The receptor was derived from a human donor with HPV-associated anogenital cancer. The starting material was tumor tissue, obtained from a patient who underwent chemoradiotherapy. CDR3 sequence: CSVAREGDTQYF. The CDR3 region has the DNA TGCAGCGTTGCCCGGGAAGGTGATACGCAGTATTTT.